This section outlines one TCR beta chain sequence together with its context. This clonotype was counted at least ten times. What this receptor recognizes is not known. Within one base of it there is no much larger clone, and no base qualities were kept. Read against the paper, the sample's time point label means: sample taken at primary tumor resection. Samples were obtained from 72 patients with early-stage, untreated non-small cell lung cancer from the lung TRACERx cohort. For TCR sequencing, whole RNA was extracted from tumor and nontumor lung tissue, or from cryopreserved PBMC samples, and no cell sorting was done. Only patients for whom sufficient RNA was available from at least two tumor regions were selected for TCR sequencing. Before selection, tumor and adjacent nontumor lung specimens were reviewed by a lung pathologist. This record belongs to a study of spatial heterogeneity in lung cancer (dated by TCRdb to between 2018 and 2021). Background for the entire study: Beta-chain transcripts were consistently detected in greater numbers than alpha-chain transcripts, which likely reflects a higher abundance of beta-chain transcripts. At surgery, roughly 220 tumor regions, roughly 62 matched nontumor lung samples and 50 to 60 PBMC samples were TCR-sequenced for both alpha and beta chains. In the raw uncorrected reads, each unique combination of TCR and UMI appeared more than ten times on average. The study linked features of the TCR repertoire to counts of nonsynonymous mutations, which were determined by whole-exome sequencing of tumor tissue. In non-small cell lung cancer, the study made a quantitative comparison of TCR alpha and beta repertoires among multiple tumor regions, matched nontumor lung and blood. In tumor regions, TCR transcript counts showed a strong correlation with a T cell transcriptional module score derived from matched bulk RNA-seq. Overall study results and their limits: Counts of ubiquitous and regional expanded TCRs correlated with counts of ubiquitous and regional nonsynonymous mutations, respectively. The tumor nonsynonymous mutation count correlated with the number of expanded alpha and beta TCRs within the tumor. Confirming at a functional level the hypothesis that regional TCRs recognize regional mutations was considered to require additional single-cell paired TCR alpha and beta sequencing. TCR-seq coverage of tumor T cells was estimated to be only roughly 7% for alpha chains and more than 11% for beta chains.

Libraries were built with 5' RACE. Reads for this sample came from a NextSeq 500. The TCR library protocol attached a unique molecular identifier to each TCR cDNA molecule to allow correction of PCR and sequencing errors. As for the original processing: TCR identification, UMI-based error correction and CDR3 extraction were performed with Decombinator tools. TCRs above a frequency of 2 per 1,000, corresponding to the top 1% of the tumor frequency distribution, were defined as expanded. Expanded tumor TCRs were classed as regional if statistically deemed absent (corrected P<0.05) from at least one tumor region, otherwise ubiquitous. Rényi diversity was computed with the R vegan package after subsampling each repertoire 100 times to 5,000 TCRs. CDR3 similarity networks were built from amino acid triplet string-kernel similarity, connecting CDR3s with pairwise similarity above 0.82. TCRdb applied fastp at Q25 and MiXCR to the public reads, then kept only in-frame beta chains. When rows share a CDR3 protein, they turn into one entry using the most common DNA and genes. TCRdb's processing, not the authors' own work, is the source of the V and J calls. In all, the sample holds 9,000 to 10,000 distinct CDR3 sequences, and around 6% of those were seen once. The top ten hold about 7.1% of the sample.

The CDR3 runs 18 residues from the cysteine to the phenylalanine. The CDR3 DNA has 54 bases and is translated from base 1. Ends trimmed: V by 3 bases, J by 5 bases; bases unmatched to a gene: 11. From a lookup of the germline V gene (reference sequence), CDR1 and CDR2 are LNHNV and YYDKDF. This clonotype originated in a female donor with early-stage non-small cell lung cancer. The sequence is built from TRBV15 and TRBJ2-1; 12 central nucleotides agree with TRBD1. The input for sequencing was lung tumor tissue, taken at surgery. CDR3 region: CATSSRPGQGAKDNEQFF. The DNA sequence is as follows: TGTGCCACCAGCAGTAGGCCGGGACAGGGGGCTAAGGACAATGAGCAGTTCTTC. Full variable domain (CDR3 extended with the reference TRBV15 and TRBJ2-1 proteins): DAMVIQNPRYQVTQFGKPVTLSCSQTLNHNVMYWYQQKSSQAPKLLFHYYDKDFNNEADTPDNFQSRRPNTSFCFLDIRSPGLGDTAMYLCATSSRPGQGAKDNEQFFGPGTRLTVL.